This entry lists 16 T cell receptor beta chains sequenced from one sample in a study of PD-L1 blockade in urothelial cancer. Time point meaning: pretreatment peripheral blood. Produced via immunoSEQ multiplex PCR; TCRdb's table is partial and in-frame only. Here the sample spans over 45,000 clones, 70% to 90% being singletons. The specimen was PBMCs, collected around atezolizumab (anti-PD-L1) treatment. The receptors were gathered from a man aged 55 to 69 with urothelial cancer.

The gene calls are TRBV5-4 and TRBJ1-3, with D possibly matching TRBD1 (5 bases). Germline V CDR1 and CDR2: SGHNT, YYREEE (reference sequence). The V and J ends lost 1 base and 3 bases respectively, with 11 bases between them. The CDR3 length is 15 residues. CDR3 coding DNA: TGTGCCAGCAGCTTGTATGGGGGGATTGGAAACACCATATATTTT. Residues: CASSLYGGIGNTIYF.

The sample holds one count of this clone. The chain combines TRBV27 with TRBJ2-7; 10 bases fit TRBD1. With V trimmed by 7 bases and J by 3 bases, 12 bases remained unmatched. This CDR3 has 16 residues. Germline assignment: CDR1 MNHEY and CDR2 SMNVEV (reference sequence). For the CDR3, the DNA is TGTGCCAGCAACCCGGGACAGGGGAGGATTGGCTACGAGCAGTACTTC. It is translated as CASNPGQGRIGYEQYF.

This chain links TRBV6-1 with TRBJ2-3; 7 bases are shared with TRBD1. The germline CDR1 and CDR2 sequences are MNHNS and SASEGT. The CDR3 has 17 amino acids. V lost 4 bases and J lost 2; bases outside the gene matches: 12. This chain's CDR3 is CASSALSTGTATDTQYF. For the CDR3, the DNA is TGTGCCAGCAGTGCACTTAGCACCGGGACAGCCACAGATACGCAGTATTTT.

V is TRBV19 and J is TRBJ1-6; 8 bases fit TRBD1. The CDR3 sequence is 16 residues long. Germline assignment: CDR1 LNHDA and CDR2 SQIVND (reference sequence). With V trimmed by 2 bases and J by 9 bases, 9 bases remained unmatched. CDR3 amino acids: CASSILGPGGSSPLHF. The DNA for the CDR3 is TGTGCCAGTAGTATACTTGGGCCAGGGGGCTCTTCACCCCTCCACTTT.

The chain links TRBV6-5 to TRBJ2-3, with TRBD2 identical over 9 bases. Losses at the gene ends were 5 bases for V and 1 base for J; bases not matched to a gene: 1. This CDR3 comprises 14 residues. Germline values: CDR1 MNHEY, CDR2 SVGAGI. The CDR3 region has the DNA TGTGCCAGCAGTAGACTAGCGGGCACAGATACGCAGTATTTT. This translates into CASSRLAGTDTQYF.

The chain employs TRBV11-2 and TRBJ2-5; TRBD2 aligns across 7 bases. The CDR3 has 15 amino acids. Germline CDR1 is SGHAT and CDR2 is FQNNGV. The V and J ends lost 5 bases and 5 bases, in that order; junction bases with no gene match: 11. The CDR3 sequence is CASSQNLAGVETQYF. Here the CDR3 DNA reads TGTGCCAGCAGCCAAAACCTGGCGGGAGTGGAGACCCAGTACTTC. Full variable domain (outside the CDR3, taken from reference TRBV11-2 and TRBJ2-5): EAGVAQSPRYKIIEKRQSVAFWCNPISGHATLYWYQQILGQGPKLLIQFQNNGVVDDSQLPKDRFSAERLKGVDSTLKIQPAKLEDSAVYLCASSQNLAGVETQYFGPGTRLLVL.

The rearrangement joins TRBV7-6 to TRBJ2-7; D is unclear. CDR3 length: 11 amino acids. The ends were cut back, 4 bases at V and 6 bases at J, with 7 bases in the middle. The germline V gene encodes CDR1 SGHVS and CDR2 FNYEAQ. CDR3 protein: CASSSGSEQYF. For the CDR3, the DNA is TGTGCCAGCAGCTCGGGTTCCGAGCAGTACTTC.

The J gene is TRBJ2-5, the V gene TRBV15; 7 bases fit TRBD1. CDR3 length: 18 amino acids. Germline V gives CDR1 LNHNV, CDR2 YYDKDF (reference sequence). The trim removed 3 bases at V and 4 bases at J, leaving 17 bases unmatched. The CDR3 DNA reads TGTGCCACCAGCAGGACCGGGACAGTACCAAGGAGTATAGAGACCCAGTACTTC. As protein: CATSRTGTVPRSIETQYF.

This clone appeared a single time. The rearrangement links TRBV6-5 to TRBJ1-2; D is unresolved. CDR3 length equals 14 residues. CDR1 is MNHEY, CDR2 SVGAGI, per germline. Trimming removed 2 bases from V and 2 bases from J, with 9 bases in between. In nucleotides, the CDR3 is TGTGCCAGCAGTTACAATCGGGAAAACTATGGCTACACCTTC. This codes for CASSYNRENYGYTF.

The chain links TRBV15 to TRBJ2-1, with a weak D call TRBD1 (6 bases). V dropped 0 bases and J dropped 4 bases, with 31 bases sitting between them. CDR3 length: 22 residues. Per germline, CDR1 LNHNV and CDR2 YYDKDF (reference sequence). CDR3 sequence: CATSRDLIFQARRDTTYNEQFF. The CDR3 DNA reads as TGTGCCACCAGCAGAGATCTGATTTTCCAGGCACGACGGGACACAACATACAATGAGCAGTTCTTC.

The chain combines TRBV15 with TRBJ1-1, with no clear D. V was shortened by 1 base and J by 0 bases, with 12 bases between the two germline ends. Germline V gene sequence: CDR1 LNHNV, CDR2 YYDKDF (reference sequence). This CDR3 is 16 amino acids long. The CDR3 protein is CATSRGTEGLNTEAFF. DNA of the CDR3: TGTGCCACCAGCAGAGGGACGGAGGGCCTGAACACTGAAGCTTTCTTT.

The J gene is TRBJ1-1, the V gene TRBV11-2, with D unclear. Germline CDR1 SGHAT, CDR2 FQNNGV. The CDR3 spans 18 residues. The V end was cut by 3 bases, the J end by 3 bases, with 23 bases between. Here the CDR3 DNA reads TGTGCCAGCAGCTTTCCGCTGCTCTATTCCCGGAGAGACACTGAAGCTTTCTTT. Protein: CASSFPLLYSRRDTEAFF. Full variable domain (outside the CDR3, taken from reference TRBV11-2 and TRBJ1-1): EAGVAQSPRYKIIEKRQSVAFWCNPISGHATLYWYQQILGQGPKLLIQFQNNGVVDDSQLPKDRFSAERLKGVDSTLKIQPAKLEDSAVYLCASSFPLLYSRRDTEAFFGQGTRLTVV.

CDR3: CASSPFSSGLYEQYF. DNA for the CDR3: TGTGCCAGCTCACCGTTTTCTAGCGGGTTATACGAGCAGTACTTC. The chain couples TRBV18 to TRBJ2-7; TRBD2 agrees at 8 bases. The CDR3 sequence is 15 residues long. V dropped 3 bases and J dropped 4; count of bases not matched to a gene: 8. Germline V gives CDR1 KGHSH, CDR2 LQKENI.

The chain joins TRBV5-1 to TRBJ2-1; the match to TRBD2 covers 10 bases. CDR1 SGHRS and CDR2 YFSETQ come from the germline V gene. This CDR3 spans 16 amino acids. V lost 0 bases and J lost 10; bases outside the gene matches: 10. The CDR3 sequence is CASSLDGVAGGREQFF. The CDR3 DNA follows: TGCGCCAGCAGCTTGGATGGAGTAGCGGGGGGTCGGGAGCAGTTCTTC. The variable domain in full, with the rest retrieved from reference TRBV5-1 and TRBJ2-1, is KAGVTQTPRYLIKTRGQQVTLSCSPISGHRSVSWYQQTPGQGLQFLFEYFSETQRNKGNFPGRFSGRQFSNSRSEMNVSTLELGDSALYLCASSLDGVAGGREQFFGPGTRLTVL.

The V call is TRBV6-5, the J call TRBJ2-7, with 10 bases fitting TRBD2. Unmatched junction bases numbered 9, after V lost 4 bases and J lost 6 bases. The germline gives CDR1 MNHEY, CDR2 SVGAGI. The CDR3 is made up of 15 amino acids. This chain's CDR3 is CASSSGLAAPSEQYF. The CDR3 DNA sequence: TGTGCCAGCAGTTCCGGACTAGCGGCCCCCTCCGAGCAGTACTTC.

This clone came up once. V gene TRBV2 combines with J gene TRBJ2-7; 7 nucleotides match TRBD2. V shed 2 bases and J 6 bases; nucleotides not matched to a gene: 4. The germline gives CDR1 SNHLY, CDR2 FYNNEI. The CDR3 is 13 amino acids. CDR3 region: CASSESPGGEQYF. CDR3 sequence (DNA): TGTGCCAGCAGTGAATCCCCGGGAGGCGAGCAGTACTTC.